The present TCR beta chain was sequenced within a study of CD8 T cells in Susac syndrome. RNA in amounts of roughly 0.5 to 1 ug was reverse transcribed with random hexamers. Amplification of TCR beta CDR3 spanned 54 Vbeta and 13 Jbeta via immunoSEQ multiplex PCR. TCRdb redid the calling of the immunoSEQ multiplex PCR reads with MiXCR, one entry per CDR3 protein. The table records about 290,000 distinct CDR3 sequences, over 75% of them present only once. Negative magnetic isolation gave CD8+ and CD4+ cells; FACS enriched CD8+ TEMRA. The CDR3 is 16 residues long. CDR1 is SGDLS and CDR2 is YYNGEE in the germline V gene. After removal of 4 bases from V and 0 bases from J, the junction contained 7 bases not matched to a gene.

This chain uses TRBV9 with TRBJ2-3, with 8 bases matching TRBD2. The TCR sequence derives from a human donor with multiple sclerosis. Sequencing was done on a sample of CD8+ T cells from PBMCs. The CDR3 DNA sequence: TGTGCCAGCAGCCCCGCGGGAGGCGGGAGCACAGATACGCAGTATTTT. This encodes CASSPAGGGSTDTQYF. The entire variable domain, with the rest obtained from reference TRBV9 and TRBJ2-3, is as follows: DSGVTQTPKHLITATGQRVTLRCSPRSGDLSVYWYQQSLDQGLQFLIQYYNGEERAKGNILERFSAQQFPDLHSELNLSSLELGDSALYFCASSPAGGGSTDTQYFGPGTRLTVL.